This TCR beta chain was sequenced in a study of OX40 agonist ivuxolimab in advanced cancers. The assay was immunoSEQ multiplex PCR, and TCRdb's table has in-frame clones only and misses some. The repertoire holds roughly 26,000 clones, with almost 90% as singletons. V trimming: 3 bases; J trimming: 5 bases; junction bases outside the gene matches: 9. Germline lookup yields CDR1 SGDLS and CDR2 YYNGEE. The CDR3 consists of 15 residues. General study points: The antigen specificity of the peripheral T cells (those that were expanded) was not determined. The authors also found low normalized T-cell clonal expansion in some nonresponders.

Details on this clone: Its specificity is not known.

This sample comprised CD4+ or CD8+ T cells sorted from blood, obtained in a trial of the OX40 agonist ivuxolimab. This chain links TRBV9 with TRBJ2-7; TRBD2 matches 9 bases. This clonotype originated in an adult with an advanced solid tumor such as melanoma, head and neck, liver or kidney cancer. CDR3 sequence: CASSERSGRFNEQYF. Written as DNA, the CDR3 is TGTGCCAGCAGCGAACGTAGCGGGAGATTCAACGAGCAGTACTTC.